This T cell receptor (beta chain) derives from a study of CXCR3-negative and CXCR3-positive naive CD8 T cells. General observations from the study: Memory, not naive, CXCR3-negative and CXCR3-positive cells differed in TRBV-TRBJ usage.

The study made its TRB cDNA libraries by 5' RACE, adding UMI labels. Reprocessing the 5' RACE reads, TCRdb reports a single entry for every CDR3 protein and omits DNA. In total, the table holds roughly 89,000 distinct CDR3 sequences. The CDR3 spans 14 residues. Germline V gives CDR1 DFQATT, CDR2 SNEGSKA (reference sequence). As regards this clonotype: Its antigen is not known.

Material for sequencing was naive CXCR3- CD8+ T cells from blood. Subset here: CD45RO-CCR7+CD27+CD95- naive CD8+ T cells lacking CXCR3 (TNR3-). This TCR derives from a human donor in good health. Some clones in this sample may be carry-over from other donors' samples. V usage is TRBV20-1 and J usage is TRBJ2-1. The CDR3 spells CSARVVSSYNEQFF.